The clone carrying this T cell receptor beta chain was counted once. Its specificity is unknown. The template was RNA from unsorted bulk tissue. Between August and November 2014, newly diagnosed, chemotherapy-naive lung cancer patients underwent thoracic surgery in China. The sample originates from a study of tumor and adjacent non-tumor tissue in lung cancer. Study-wide findings and caveats: Compared with tumor, normal lung showed significantly lower TCR diversity.

Germline V lookup: CDR1 SGHAT, CDR2 FQNNGV. V dropped 9 bases and J dropped 2 bases, with 23 bases sitting between them. The CDR3 consists of 16 residues. TCRbeta libraries were built with three rounds of nested PCR, modified from ARM-PCR. One entry per CDR3 protein, called by TCRdb with MiXCR from the multiplex PCR reads. The table shows over 85,000 distinct CDR3 sequences, with 75% to 90% occurring only once. This TCR was sampled from a man between 70 and 80 years old with non-small cell lung cancer. Sample: lung tumor tissue. J is TRBJ2-7 and V is TRBV11-2; weak D call: TRBD2 (5 bases). The CDR3 reads CARSPPAGIATYEQYF. The DNA of the CDR3 is TGTGCCAGGAGCCCCCCCGCCGGGATAGCAACCTACGAGCAGTACTTC.